This T cell receptor (beta chain) is from a study of glioma-infiltrating T cells. On the study more broadly: Samples included WHO grade II oligodendrogliomas or astrocytomas and initial-diagnosis grade IV glioblastomas.

The CDR3 totals 14 residues. Germline V gives CDR1 SEHNR, CDR2 FQNEAQ (reference sequence). Trimming took off 3 bases at V and 0 bases at J, with 8 bases between the two ends. Study outcomes and limitations: Only very few CDR3 sequences appeared in both tissue and blood. Tissue-blood divergence was below expectation in non-neoplastic patients, above in gliomas.

Amplification of TCR alpha and beta CDR3 regions from RNA used iRepertoire nested multiplex PCR. TCRdb called the multiplex PCR reads again in MiXCR, with one record for every CDR3 protein. This table has approximately 400,000 distinct CDR3 sequences, more than 35% appearing once. A remark on this clonotype: Its antigen is as yet unknown.

The origin of this receptor is a human donor with low-grade glioma or glioblastoma, undergoing nonglioma brain surgery, or in good health (not recorded which). V is TRBV7-9 and J is TRBJ1-2; no clear D gene. The source material was glioma tissue, nonneoplastic brain tissue, or PBMCs (not recorded which). For the CDR3, the DNA is TGTGCCAGCAGCTTCGCGGTAGCTAACTATGGCTACACCTTC. It yields the protein CASSFAVANYGYTF.